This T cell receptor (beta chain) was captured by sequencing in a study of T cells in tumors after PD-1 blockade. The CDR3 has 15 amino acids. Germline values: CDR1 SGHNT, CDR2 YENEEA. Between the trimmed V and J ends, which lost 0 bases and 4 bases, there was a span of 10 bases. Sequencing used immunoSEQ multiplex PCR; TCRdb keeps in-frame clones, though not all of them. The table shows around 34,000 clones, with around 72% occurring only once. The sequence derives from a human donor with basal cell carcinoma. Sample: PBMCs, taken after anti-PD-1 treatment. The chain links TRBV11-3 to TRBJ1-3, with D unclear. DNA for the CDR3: TGTGCCAGCAGCTTAGAGGGATTACCAGGAAACACCATATATTTT. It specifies CASSLEGLPGNTIYF.